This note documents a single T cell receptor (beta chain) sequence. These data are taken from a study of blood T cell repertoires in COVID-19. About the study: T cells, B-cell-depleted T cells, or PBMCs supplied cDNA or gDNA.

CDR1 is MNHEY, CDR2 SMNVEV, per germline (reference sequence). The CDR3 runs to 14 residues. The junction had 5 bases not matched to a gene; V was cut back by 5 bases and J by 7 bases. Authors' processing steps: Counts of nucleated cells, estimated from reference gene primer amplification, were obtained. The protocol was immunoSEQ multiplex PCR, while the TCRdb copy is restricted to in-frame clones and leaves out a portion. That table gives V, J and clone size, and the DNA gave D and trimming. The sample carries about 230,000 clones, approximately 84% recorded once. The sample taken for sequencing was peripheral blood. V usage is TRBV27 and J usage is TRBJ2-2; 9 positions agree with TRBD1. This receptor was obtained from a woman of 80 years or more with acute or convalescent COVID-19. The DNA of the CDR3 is TGTGCCAGCAGTCCGGGACAGGGCAACGGGGAGCTGTTTTTT. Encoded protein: CASSPGQGNGELFF.